This T cell receptor beta chain was documented in a study of CD8+CD57+ T cells in acquired aplastic anemia. As for this clonotype: At one end, the junction sequence differs from germline, possibly due to a read error.

It was genomic DNA that served as the template for profiling TCR beta VDJ and CDR3. TCRdb redid the calling of the reads with MiXCR, one entry per CDR3 protein. The sample has more than 150,000 distinct CDR3 sequences, 40% to 55% seen once. The sample taken for sequencing was sorted CD4+, CD8+, or CD8+CD57+ T cells (not recorded which) from PBMCs. The TCR sequence derives from a human donor in good health.

Written as DNA, the CDR3 is TGCGCCAGCAGCCAATCGACTAGCGGGACGCGGGGCACAGATACGCAGTATTTT. Protein sequence: CASSQSTSGTRGTDTQYF. The chain links TRBV23-1 to TRBJ2-3; 11 nucleotides match TRBD2. TRBV23-1 is classed as an ORF, of uncertain function. The CDR3 contains 18 residues.